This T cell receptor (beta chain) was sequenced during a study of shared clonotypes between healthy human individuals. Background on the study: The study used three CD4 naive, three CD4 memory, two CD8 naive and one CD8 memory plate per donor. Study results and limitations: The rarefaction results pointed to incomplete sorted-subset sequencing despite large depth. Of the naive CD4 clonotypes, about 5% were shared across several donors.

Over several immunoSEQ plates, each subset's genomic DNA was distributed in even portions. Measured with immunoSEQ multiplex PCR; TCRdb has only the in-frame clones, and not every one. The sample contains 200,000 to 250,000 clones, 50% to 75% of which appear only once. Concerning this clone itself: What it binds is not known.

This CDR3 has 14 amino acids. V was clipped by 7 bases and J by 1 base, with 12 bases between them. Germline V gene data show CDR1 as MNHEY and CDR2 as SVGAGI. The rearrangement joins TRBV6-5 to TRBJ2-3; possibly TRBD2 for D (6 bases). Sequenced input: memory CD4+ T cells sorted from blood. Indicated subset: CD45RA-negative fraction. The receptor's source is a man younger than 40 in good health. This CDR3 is CASTVGLRTDTQYF. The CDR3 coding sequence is TGTGCCAGCACAGTGGGACTCCGCACAGATACGCAGTATTTT.